Below are 24 T cell receptor beta chains sequenced from a single sample in a study of T-cell memory formation after mild COVID-19. TCRdb re-analysed the 5' RACE reads in MiXCR, keeping a single row per CDR3 protein. Among about 260,000 distinct CDR3 sequences listed, over 15% were seen once. Material: PBMCs or a T cell subset sorted from them (not recorded which). These receptors were collected from a man in his late teens or twenties who had mild COVID-19 (a few samples of this study predate the infection). Cell type and time point are not known.

The chain carries TRBV9 and TRBJ1-2; TRBD1 is a possible D gene (6 bases). The CDR3 sequence is 13 residues long. Trimming removed 4 bases at V and 8 bases at J, with 15 bases between. Looked up from germline, CDR1 is SGDLS and CDR2 is YYNGEE. CDR3 sequence reads: CASSPRQVGGYTF. In DNA, the CDR3 is TGTGCCAGCAGCCCTAGACAGGTGGGGGGCTACACCTTC.

The table lists this clonotype with a few counts. The chain recombines TRBV24-1 with TRBJ2-3; weak D call: TRBD1 (6 bases). Germline loops: CDR1 KGHDR, CDR2 SFDVKD. Deletions cut 4 bases from V and 6 bases from J, with 10 bases between. The CDR3 contains 13 residues. The CDR3: CATSDAGQDTQYF. The DNA for the CDR3 is TGTGCCACCAGTGACGCAGGACAGGATACGCAGTATTTT.

A few counts support this clonotype. V gene TRBV4-1 combines with J gene TRBJ1-1, with TRBD1 identical over 10 bases. With V trimmed by 4 bases and J by 0 bases, 5 bases remained unmatched. From germline, CDR1 is MGHRA and CDR2 YSYEKL. The CDR3 is 16 amino acids. For the CDR3, the DNA is TGCGCCAGCAGCCGAGGACAGGGGGAGGTGAACACTGAAGCTTTCTTT. It translates to CASSRGQGEVNTEAFF.

The chain is built from TRBV20-1 and TRBJ2-3; TRBD1 might be the D (6 bases). V dropped 1 base and J dropped 5 bases, with 10 bases sitting between them. The CDR3 runs to 13 residues. Germline V gene lookup returns CDR1 DFQATT and CDR2 SNEGSKA (reference sequence). CDR3 protein: CSARVGARDTQYF. CDR3 nucleotides: TGCAGTGCTAGAGTGGGGGCTAGAGATACGCAGTATTTT.

The chain has TRBV5-1 and TRBJ2-1; D is unresolved. The CDR3 is 12 residues long. Germline V gene data show CDR1 as SGHRS and CDR2 as YFSETQ. Between the trimmed V and J ends, which lost 4 bases and 3 bases, there was a span of 5 bases. The DNA for the CDR3 is TGCGCCAGCAGCGAAATCTACAATGAGCAGTTCTTC. The encoded protein is CASSEIYNEQFF.

This clonotype was picked up a small number of times. This chain uses TRBV7-2 with TRBJ1-5; D gene unclear. The CDR3 consists of 13 residues. Trimming pared 2 bases from V and 8 bases from J, leaving 10 bases between. Germline V gene lookup returns CDR1 SGHTA and CDR2 FQGNSA. The CDR3 DNA reads as TGTGCCAGCAGCTTATTTTCCGGGGAGCCCCAGCATTTT. Its protein product is CASSLFSGEPQHF.

A word on this clonotype: Its ends do not fully match the called genes, so a read error is possible. V usage is TRBV9 and J usage is TRBJ2-5, with D tentatively TRBD2 (7 bases). There are 18 residues in the CDR3. The germline V gene has CDR1 SGDLS and CDR2 YYNGEE. CDR3 residues: CASSVAPPGGGRQETKYF. The DNA of the CDR3 is TGTGCCAGCAGCGTGGCCCCTCCGGGCGGGGGCCGCCAAGAGACCAAGTACTTC.

This clonotype has ten or more counts. The chain recombines TRBV7-2 with TRBJ2-1; D not certain. The CDR3 loop spans 11 amino acids. Germline CDR1 and CDR2: SGHTA and FQGNSA. The V and J ends lost 2 bases and 8 bases respectively, with 4 bases between them. The CDR3, as DNA: TGTGCCAGCAGCTTACGGTATGAGCAGTTCTTC. Amino acid sequence: CASSLRYEQFF.

This clonotype was observed a few times. The rearrangement links TRBV7-9 to TRBJ2-3, with D tentatively TRBD1 (6 bases). In germline, CDR1 is SEHNR, CDR2 FQNEAQ (reference sequence). Trimming pared 2 bases from V and 2 bases from J, leaving 14 bases between. The CDR3 extends over 16 amino acids. CDR3 coding DNA: TGTGCCAGCAGCTTATTAGGGGGAAAGGCCACAGATACGCAGTATTTT. This translates into CASSLLGGKATDTQYF. Based on the CDR3 plus reference TRBV7-9 and TRBJ2-3, the full variable domain is DTGVSQNPRHKITKRGQNVTFRCDPISEHNRLYWYRQTLGQGPEFLTYFQNEAQLEKSRLLSDRFSAERPKGSFSTLEIQRTEQGDSAMYLCASSLLGGKATDTQYFGPGTRLTVL.

The rearrangement joins TRBV5-1 to TRBJ1-3; 7 bases align to TRBD1. The ends lost 2 bases at V and 7 bases at J; junction bases unmatched: 3. The CDR3 covers 13 residues. Germline loops: CDR1 SGHRS, CDR2 YFSETQ. As DNA, the CDR3 is TGCGCCAGCAGCTTCGACAGGGCGAACACCATATATTTT. Protein product: CASSFDRANTIYF.

This clonotype turned up a few times. The chain joins TRBV10-3 to TRBJ2-5; a weak D match, TRBD1 (5 bases). V was trimmed by 2 bases and J by 3 bases, leaving 10 bases between them. The CDR3 runs 14 residues. Germline CDR1 ENHRY, CDR2 SYGVKD. The CDR3 here is CAISERQGKETQYF. In DNA, the CDR3 is TGTGCCATCAGTGAGAGGCAGGGAAAAGAGACCCAGTACTTC.

This clonotype was recorded a few times. This chain links TRBV4-1 with TRBJ2-2; D is unclear. Deletions cut 1 base from V and 0 bases from J, with 6 bases between. The CDR3 consists of 15 residues. CDR1 and CDR2 (germline): MGHRA, YSYEKL. CDR3 amino acids: CASSQGGPNTGELFF. In DNA, the CDR3 is TGCGCCAGCAGCCAAGGAGGCCCGAACACCGGGGAGCTGTTTTTT.

The rearrangement uses TRBV20-1 and TRBJ2-7; 8 bases agree with TRBD1. V lost 6 bases and J lost 7; bases outside the gene matches: 8. The germline V gene encodes CDR1 DFQATT and CDR2 SNEGSKA (reference sequence). The CDR3 consists of 12 residues. The CDR3 region is CSALPGGREQYF. CDR3 nucleotides: TGCAGTGCGCTACCAGGGGGCAGGGAGCAGTACTTC.

The chain has TRBV19 and TRBJ1-2; D ambiguous. V gave up 1 base and J gave up 10 bases, with 7 bases separating them. CDR3 length: 11 amino acids. Looked up from germline, CDR1 is LNHDA and CDR2 is SQIVND (reference sequence). CDR3 in DNA: TGTGCCAGTAGTATAGGGGAGGCCTACACCTTC. Translation: CASSIGEAYTF.

This clonotype was recorded at least ten times. The genes are TRBV7-2 and TRBJ2-2; D perhaps matches TRBD2 (6 bases). Germline V gene lookup returns CDR1 SGHTA and CDR2 FQGNSA. The CDR3 is made up of 15 amino acids. Trimming shortened V by 5 bases and J by 0 bases, and 10 bases separated the two germline ends. The CDR3 sequence is CASSRGGANTGELFF. The CDR3 DNA is TGTGCCAGCAGCCGAGGAGGGGCGAACACCGGGGAGCTGTTTTTT.

This rearrangement joins TRBV24-1 to TRBJ2-1; 8 positions agree with TRBD1. This CDR3 region has 14 residues. CDR1 is KGHDR, CDR2 SFDVKD, per germline. J was trimmed by 7 bases and V by 4 bases; bases with no gene match: 5. The CDR3 is CATSEAGGRNEQFF. The DNA for the CDR3 is TGTGCCACCAGTGAAGCAGGGGGCCGGAATGAGCAGTTCTTC.

V usage is TRBV20-1 and J usage is TRBJ2-1; 10 bases agree with TRBD2. The trim removed 5 bases at V and 4 bases at J, leaving 2 bases unmatched. The CDR3 has 13 residues. Germline loops: CDR1 DFQATT, CDR2 SNEGSKA (reference sequence). Here the CDR3 reads CSAERGGYNEQFF. The CDR3 DNA sequence: TGCAGTGCTGAGCGGGGGGGATACAATGAGCAGTTCTTC.

This clonotype has a handful of counts. The chain combines TRBV7-3 with TRBJ2-7, with D perhaps being TRBD1 or TRBD2 (6 bases each). Germline values: CDR1 SGHTA, CDR2 FQGTGA. The CDR3 is 15 amino acids. Trimming pared 1 base from V and 2 bases from J, leaving 12 bases between. The CDR3 nucleotides are TGTGCCAGCAGCTTAAGGAGGGGGGCCCCCTACGAGCAGTACTTC. It specifies CASSLRRGAPYEQYF.

There are a few counts of this clonotype. The V call is TRBV2, the J call TRBJ2-1, with 8 bases matching TRBD2. Per germline, CDR1 SNHLY and CDR2 FYNNEI. This CDR3 comprises 14 residues. After removal of 10 bases from V and 5 bases from J, the junction contained 10 bases not matched to a gene. The CDR3 region is CATLGLEANNEQFF. As DNA, the CDR3 is TGTGCCACCCTGGGACTAGAGGCAAACAATGAGCAGTTCTTC.

The chain links TRBV9 to TRBJ2-5; 8 nucleotides agree with TRBD2. V lost 4 bases, J lost 4 bases, and 15 bases stayed unmatched. Per the germline V gene, CDR1 is SGDLS and CDR2 is YYNGEE. The CDR3 totals 17 residues. The CDR3 region has the DNA TGTGCCAGCAGCTTACAACGGGCCAGCGGGGGACCAGAGACCCAGTACTTC. Amino acid sequence: CASSLQRASGGPETQYF.

This clonotype was seen a handful of times. This rearrangement joins TRBV6-2 or TRBV6-3 to TRBJ2-2, with TRBD2 matching over 10 bases. This CDR3 comprises 16 residues. The V gene end was trimmed by 4 bases and the J gene end by 4 bases; junction bases not matched to a gene: 6. Per germline, CDR1 MNHEY and CDR2 SVGEGT. The CDR3 region has the DNA TGTGCCAGCAGTTTCCGGCGGACTAGCGGCACCGGGGAGCTGTTTTTT. This translates into CASSFRRTSGTGELFF.

This clonotype was picked up a small number of times. The CDR3 DNA sequence: TGCAGTGCTAGAATTCTGGTAAACTATGGCTACACCTTC. It codes for CSARILVNYGYTF. This chain links TRBV20-1 with TRBJ1-2; D unclear. Germline CDR1 is DFQATT and CDR2 is SNEGSKA (reference sequence). CDR3 length equals 13 residues. The V gene lost 2 bases and the J gene lost 2 bases, with 9 bases spanning the gap.

This clonotype has more than one count but fewer than ten. The chain is built from TRBV7-8 and TRBJ2-5; possibly TRBD2 for D (6 bases). The germline CDR1 and CDR2 sequences are SGHVS and FQNEAQ. This CDR3 comprises 16 residues. V was trimmed by 5 bases and J by 2 bases, leaving 18 bases between them. The CDR3 nucleotides are TGTGCCAGCAGCATTAGCCGCCGGGACTTACAAGAGACCCAGTACTTC. Its protein product is CASSISRRDLQETQYF.

The table lists this clonotype with a few counts. The gene calls are TRBV29-1 and TRBJ1-1; the D gene is possibly TRBD1 (5 bases). CDR1 and CDR2 from the germline V gene are SQVTM and ANQGSEA. V was trimmed by 6 bases and J by 11 bases, leaving 13 bases between them. This CDR3 has 10 amino acids. DNA of the CDR3: TGCAGCGTCAGGGTGGGGGACGCTTTCTTT. Amino acid sequence: CSVRVGDAFF.